This TCR beta chain was documented in a study of shared clonotypes between healthy human individuals. Study at large: With ages of 18 to 49, the donors were two women and three men.

Here immunoSEQ multiplex PCR was the method, and the copy in TCRdb shows in-frame clones only, minus some. The sample lists about 590,000 clones; just under 97% were seen once. Study-level results: Compared with memory subsets, naive subsets generally had larger estimated richness. Enrolling few donors narrowed the genetic and exposure-history diversity that was represented. Despite large depth, rarefaction showed incomplete sorted-subset sequencing.

The CDR3 extends over 15 amino acids. Germline lookup yields CDR1 MNHEY and CDR2 SVGAGI. V was cut by 0 bases and J by 3 bases, with 10 bases left in between. Naivety among CD8 cells was defined by CD45RO negativity and positive CCR7 selection, thereby excluding terminally differentiated effector memory CD45RA+ cells. As concerns this clone: The antigen remains undetermined.

V usage is TRBV6-5 and J usage is TRBJ2-3; tentative D call: TRBD2 (5 bases). Sequenced material: naive CD8+ T cells sorted from blood. The sequence derives from a woman between 25 and 40 years old in good health. The CDR3 protein is CASSYSLDITDTQYF. DNA for the CDR3: TGTGCCAGCAGTTACTCACTAGATATAACAGATACGCAGTATTTT.